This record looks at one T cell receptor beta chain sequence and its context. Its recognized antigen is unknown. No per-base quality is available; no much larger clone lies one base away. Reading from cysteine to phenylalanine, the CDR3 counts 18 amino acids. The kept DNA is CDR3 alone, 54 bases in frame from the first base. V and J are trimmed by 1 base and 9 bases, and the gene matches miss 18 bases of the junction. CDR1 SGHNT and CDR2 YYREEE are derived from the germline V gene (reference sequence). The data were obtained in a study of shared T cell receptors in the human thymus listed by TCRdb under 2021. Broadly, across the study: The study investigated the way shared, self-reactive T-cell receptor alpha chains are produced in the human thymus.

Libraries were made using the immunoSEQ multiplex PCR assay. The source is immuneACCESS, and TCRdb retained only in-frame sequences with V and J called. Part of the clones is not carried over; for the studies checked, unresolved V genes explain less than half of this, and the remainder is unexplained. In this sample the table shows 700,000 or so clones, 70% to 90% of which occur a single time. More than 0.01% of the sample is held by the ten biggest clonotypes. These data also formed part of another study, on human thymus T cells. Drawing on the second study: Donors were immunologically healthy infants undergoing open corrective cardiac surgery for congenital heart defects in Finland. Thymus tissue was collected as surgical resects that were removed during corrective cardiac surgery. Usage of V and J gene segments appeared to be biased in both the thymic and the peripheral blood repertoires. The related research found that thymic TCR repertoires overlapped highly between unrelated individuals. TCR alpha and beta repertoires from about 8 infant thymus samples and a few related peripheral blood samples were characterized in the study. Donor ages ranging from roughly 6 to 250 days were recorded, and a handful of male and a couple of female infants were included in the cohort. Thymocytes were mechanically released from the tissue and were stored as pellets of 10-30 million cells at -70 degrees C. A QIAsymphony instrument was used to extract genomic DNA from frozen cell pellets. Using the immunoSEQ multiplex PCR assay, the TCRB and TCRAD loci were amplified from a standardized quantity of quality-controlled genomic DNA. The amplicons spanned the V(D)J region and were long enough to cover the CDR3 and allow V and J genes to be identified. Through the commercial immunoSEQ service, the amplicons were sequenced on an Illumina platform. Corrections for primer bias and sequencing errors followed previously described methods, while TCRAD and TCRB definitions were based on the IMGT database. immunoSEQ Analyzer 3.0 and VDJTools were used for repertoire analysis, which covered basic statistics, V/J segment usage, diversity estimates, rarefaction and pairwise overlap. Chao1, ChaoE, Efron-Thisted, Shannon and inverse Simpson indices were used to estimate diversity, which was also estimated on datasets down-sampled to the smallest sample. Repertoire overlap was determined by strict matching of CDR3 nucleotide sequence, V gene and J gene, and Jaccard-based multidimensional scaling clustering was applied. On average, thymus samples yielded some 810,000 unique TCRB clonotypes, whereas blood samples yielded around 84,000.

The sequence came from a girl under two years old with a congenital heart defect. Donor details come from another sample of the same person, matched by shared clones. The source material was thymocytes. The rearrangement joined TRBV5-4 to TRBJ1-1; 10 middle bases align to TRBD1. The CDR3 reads CASSLQPGQGNQTDKAFF. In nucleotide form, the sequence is TGTGCCAGCAGCTTGCAGCCGGGACAGGGGAACCAAACCGATAAAGCTTTCTTT.